Each of the 20 T cell receptor beta chains below was sequenced from the same sample in a study of T cell responses to AZD1222 COVID-19 vaccine. Sequenced by immunoSEQ multiplex PCR; TCRdb stores in-frame clones only, minus some. In the table there are approximately 160,000 clones, more than 70% of which are singletons. Sequences were derived from peripheral blood, sampled on day 0 of MenACWY control vaccination. The receptors derive from an adult in good health.

The chain combines TRBV2 with TRBJ2-1, with 10 bases that match TRBD1. The length of the CDR3 is 15 residues. The germline gives CDR1 SNHLY, CDR2 FYNNEI. V trimming: 6 bases; J trimming: 6 bases; junction bases outside the gene matches: 8. Written as DNA, the CDR3 is TGTGCCAGCAGCCGACAGGGGGCAGTGGTCAATGAGCAGTTCTTC. Translated: CASSRQGAVVNEQFF.

The J gene is TRBJ2-7, the V gene TRBV5-1; no definite D call. CDR1 is SGHRS, CDR2 YFSETQ, per germline. CDR3 length equals 14 residues. Deletions cut 0 bases from V and 1 base from J, with 8 bases between. The CDR3 spells CASSLELLSYEQYF. The CDR3 nucleotides read TGCGCCAGCAGCTTGGAACTTCTATCCTACGAGCAGTACTTC. Supplemented by reference TRBV5-1 and TRBJ2-7, the full variable domain reads KAGVTQTPRYLIKTRGQQVTLSCSPISGHRSVSWYQQTPGQGLQFLFEYFSETQRNKGNFPGRFSGRQFSNSRSEMNVSTLELGDSALYLCASSLELLSYEQYFGPGTRLTVT.

The rearrangement uses TRBV19 and TRBJ2-1, with a possible D match to TRBD1 (5 bases). V gave up 3 bases and J gave up 9 bases, with 18 bases separating them. The CDR3 length is 15 residues. The germline gives CDR1 LNHDA, CDR2 SQIVND (reference sequence). The CDR3 region has the DNA TGTGCCAGTAGTATCAGGGCTACCACACCCACTGAGCAGTTCTTC. Translated: CASSIRATTPTEQFF.

This clone was counted a single time. The chain employs TRBV20-1 and TRBJ2-1; D ambiguous. Germline values: CDR1 DFQATT, CDR2 SNEGSKA (reference sequence). This CDR3 region has 11 residues. Between the trimmed V and J ends, which lost 3 bases and 9 bases, there was a span of 9 bases. The CDR3 region has the DNA TGCAGTGCTAGGGAACAAGGTGAGCAGTTCTTC. Translation: CSAREQGEQFF.

The gene calls are TRBV4-2 and TRBJ1-5; the D gene is possibly TRBD1 (5 bases). The CDR3 consists of 16 residues. Germline CDR1 and CDR2: LGHNA and YNFKEQ. Trimming took off 2 bases at V and 9 bases at J, with 20 bases between the two ends. Here the CDR3 reads CASSQSVGTSYLPQHF. The CDR3 coding sequence is TGTGCCAGCAGCCAAAGTGTGGGGACCTCTTATCTGCCCCAGCATTTT.

This chain joins TRBV6-4 and TRBJ2-1, with D uncertain. Deletions cut 2 bases from V and 0 bases from J, with 11 bases between. This CDR3 has 16 residues. Germline lookup yields CDR1 MRHNA and CDR2 SNTAGT. CDR3: CASSDTASSSYNEQFF. CDR3 bases: TGTGCCAGCAGTGACACAGCTTCGAGCTCCTACAATGAGCAGTTCTTC.

Only a few counts were recorded for this clone. This chain connects TRBV7-9 to TRBJ1-2, with D hard to call. The CDR3 covers 16 residues. V lost 1 base, J lost 6 bases, and 18 bases lay in between. Germline-derived CDR1 and CDR2 are SEHNR and FQNEAQ (reference sequence). In DNA form, the CDR3 reads TGTGCCAGCAGCTTAGGGGGTAGCCTATCTTATAATGGCTACACCTTC. Translating it yields CASSLGGSLSYNGYTF.

The gene calls are TRBV2 and TRBJ2-6, with D possibly matching TRBD1 (5 bases). In germline, CDR1 is SNHLY, CDR2 FYNNEI. The CDR3 runs 17 residues. V lost 1 base and J lost 0, with 10 bases in between. In DNA, the CDR3 is TGTGCCAGCAGTGAAGGGACAACCTACTCTGGGGCCAACGTCCTGACTTTC. This gives the protein CASSEGTTYSGANVLTF. The full variable domain, its missing parts supplied by reference TRBV2 and TRBJ2-6, is EPEVTQTPSHQVTQMGQEVILRCVPISNHLYFYWYRQILGQKVEFLVSFYNNEISEKSEIFDDQFSVERPDGSNFTLKIRSTKLEDSAMYFCASSEGTTYSGANVLTFGAGSRLTVL.

The chain employs TRBV14 and TRBJ1-4; 7 bases map to TRBD1. V shed 4 bases, J shed 6 bases, and the junction held 2 bases outside the gene matches. The CDR3 sequence is 13 residues long. Germline V gene data show CDR1 as SGHDN and CDR2 as FVKESK. CDR3 in DNA: TGTGCCAGCAGCCGGGACAGCCATGAAAAACTGTTTTTT. Protein sequence: CASSRDSHEKLFF.

V gene TRBV28 combines with J gene TRBJ2-7, with D perhaps TRBD1 (5 bases). The CDR3 has 17 residues. CDR1 is MDHEN, CDR2 SYDVKM, per germline. Trimming removed 3 bases at V and 0 bases at J, with 18 bases between. The CDR3 sequence is CASSFHGDSIYSYEQYF. CDR3 coding DNA: TGTGCCAGCAGTTTTCATGGAGACAGCATTTACTCCTACGAGCAGTACTTC.

The V and J genes are TRBV3-1 (or the pseudogene TRBV3-2) and TRBJ2-2; 7 nucleotides line up with TRBD2. With 1 base clipped from V and 4 bases from J, the junction kept 9 bases outside the gene matches. CDR3 length equals 17 residues. Germline CDR1 is LGHDT and CDR2 is YNNKEL (reference sequence). The CDR3 sequence: CASSQVGGSTRTGELFF. The CDR3 region has the DNA TGTGCCAGCAGCCAAGTAGGCGGGAGTACCCGCACCGGGGAGCTGTTTTTT.

V usage is TRBV18 and J usage is TRBJ1-1; D may be TRBD1 (5 bases). This CDR3 comprises 14 residues. V was trimmed by 2 bases and J by 3 bases, leaving 10 bases between them. Per the germline V gene, CDR1 is KGHSH and CDR2 is LQKENI. The CDR3 reads CASSPGWGDTEAFF. As DNA, the CDR3 is TGTGCCAGCTCACCAGGGTGGGGGGACACTGAAGCTTTCTTT.

V gene TRBV2 combines with J gene TRBJ1-5; D is possibly TRBD1 (5 bases). Germline V lookup: CDR1 SNHLY, CDR2 FYNNEI. Trimming took off 6 bases at V and 2 bases at J, with 8 bases between the two ends. CDR3 length equals 13 residues. The CDR3 region has the DNA TGTGCCAGCAGACAGGAGGGCAATCAGCCCCAGCATTTT. Its translation: CASRQEGNQPQHF.

The chain combines TRBV27 with TRBJ2-2; no clear D. The CDR3 has 13 residues. Trimming pared 3 bases from V and 0 bases from J, leaving 2 bases between. CDR1 and CDR2 from the germline V gene are MNHEY and SMNVEV (reference sequence). CDR3 nucleotide sequence: TGTGCCAGCAGTTTTGCGAACACCGGGGAGCTGTTTTTT. It yields the protein CASSFANTGELFF.

The genes are TRBV5-5 and TRBJ1-2, with D uncertain. Trimming shortened V by 0 bases and J by 8 bases, and 14 bases separated the two germline ends. The CDR3 has 14 amino acids. Per the germline V gene, CDR1 is SGHKS and CDR2 is YYEKEE (reference sequence). In DNA form, the CDR3 reads TGTGCCAGCAGCTTGGTGGTCGCGGGTCTAGGCTACACCTTC. It codes for CASSLVVAGLGYTF.

The rearrangement joins TRBV7-9 to TRBJ1-1; 8 bases agree with TRBD1. The CDR3 contains 15 residues. Germline values: CDR1 SEHNR, CDR2 FQNEAQ (reference sequence). After removal of 5 bases from V and 1 base from J, the junction contained 6 bases not matched to a gene. The CDR3 DNA reads as TGTGCCAGCAGCCCACGACAGGGGACGAACACTGAAGCTTTCTTT. Translating gives CASSPRQGTNTEAFF.

This sequence joins TRBV2 and TRBJ2-7, with TRBD1 matching over 8 bases. Germline V gives CDR1 SNHLY, CDR2 FYNNEI. The V gene end was trimmed by 7 bases and the J gene end by 6 bases; junction bases not matched to a gene: 8. CDR3 length: 13 residues. CDR3 coding DNA: TGTGCCAGCAATAGGGACAGGAATGGCGAGCAGTACTTC. Translating gives CASNRDRNGEQYF. Combining the CDR3 with reference TRBV2 and TRBJ2-7 gives the whole variable domain EPEVTQTPSHQVTQMGQEVILRCVPISNHLYFYWYRQILGQKVEFLVSFYNNEISEKSEIFDDQFSVERPDGSNFTLKIRSTKLEDSAMYFCASNRDRNGEQYFGPGTRLTVT.

The rearrangement joins TRBV11-2 to TRBJ2-7; 10 bases are shared with TRBD1. J lost 6 bases, V lost 5 bases, and 10 bases had no gene match. This CDR3 is built from 15 residues. From germline, CDR1 is SGHAT and CDR2 FQNNGV. The CDR3 region has the DNA TGTGCCAGCAGCCCGCTGACAGGGGGCCATCGCGAGCAGTACTTC. As protein: CASSPLTGGHREQYF.

The rearrangement joins TRBV6-2 or TRBV6-3 to TRBJ1-1; D might be TRBD1 (6 bases). The germline V gene has CDR1 MNHEY and CDR2 SVGEGT. The length of the CDR3 is 17 residues. V lost 0 bases and J 5 bases, leaving 19 bases between the germline ends. This chain's CDR3 is CASSYSSDAGATTEAFF. The CDR3 DNA reads TGTGCCAGCAGTTACTCGTCCGATGCAGGGGCTACTACTGAAGCTTTCTTT.

This rearrangement joins TRBV5-1 to TRBJ2-7; unclear D gene. Per germline, CDR1 SGHRS and CDR2 YFSETQ. V was pared by 0 bases and J by 1 base, with 8 bases between. CDR3 length equals 14 residues. The CDR3 loop is CASSLAQTSYEQYF. In DNA form, the CDR3 reads TGCGCCAGCAGCTTGGCTCAGACGTCCTACGAGCAGTACTTC. Filled out from reference TRBV5-1 and TRBJ2-7, the complete variable domain reads KAGVTQTPRYLIKTRGQQVTLSCSPISGHRSVSWYQQTPGQGLQFLFEYFSETQRNKGNFPGRFSGRQFSNSRSEMNVSTLELGDSALYLCASSLAQTSYEQYFGPGTRLTVT.